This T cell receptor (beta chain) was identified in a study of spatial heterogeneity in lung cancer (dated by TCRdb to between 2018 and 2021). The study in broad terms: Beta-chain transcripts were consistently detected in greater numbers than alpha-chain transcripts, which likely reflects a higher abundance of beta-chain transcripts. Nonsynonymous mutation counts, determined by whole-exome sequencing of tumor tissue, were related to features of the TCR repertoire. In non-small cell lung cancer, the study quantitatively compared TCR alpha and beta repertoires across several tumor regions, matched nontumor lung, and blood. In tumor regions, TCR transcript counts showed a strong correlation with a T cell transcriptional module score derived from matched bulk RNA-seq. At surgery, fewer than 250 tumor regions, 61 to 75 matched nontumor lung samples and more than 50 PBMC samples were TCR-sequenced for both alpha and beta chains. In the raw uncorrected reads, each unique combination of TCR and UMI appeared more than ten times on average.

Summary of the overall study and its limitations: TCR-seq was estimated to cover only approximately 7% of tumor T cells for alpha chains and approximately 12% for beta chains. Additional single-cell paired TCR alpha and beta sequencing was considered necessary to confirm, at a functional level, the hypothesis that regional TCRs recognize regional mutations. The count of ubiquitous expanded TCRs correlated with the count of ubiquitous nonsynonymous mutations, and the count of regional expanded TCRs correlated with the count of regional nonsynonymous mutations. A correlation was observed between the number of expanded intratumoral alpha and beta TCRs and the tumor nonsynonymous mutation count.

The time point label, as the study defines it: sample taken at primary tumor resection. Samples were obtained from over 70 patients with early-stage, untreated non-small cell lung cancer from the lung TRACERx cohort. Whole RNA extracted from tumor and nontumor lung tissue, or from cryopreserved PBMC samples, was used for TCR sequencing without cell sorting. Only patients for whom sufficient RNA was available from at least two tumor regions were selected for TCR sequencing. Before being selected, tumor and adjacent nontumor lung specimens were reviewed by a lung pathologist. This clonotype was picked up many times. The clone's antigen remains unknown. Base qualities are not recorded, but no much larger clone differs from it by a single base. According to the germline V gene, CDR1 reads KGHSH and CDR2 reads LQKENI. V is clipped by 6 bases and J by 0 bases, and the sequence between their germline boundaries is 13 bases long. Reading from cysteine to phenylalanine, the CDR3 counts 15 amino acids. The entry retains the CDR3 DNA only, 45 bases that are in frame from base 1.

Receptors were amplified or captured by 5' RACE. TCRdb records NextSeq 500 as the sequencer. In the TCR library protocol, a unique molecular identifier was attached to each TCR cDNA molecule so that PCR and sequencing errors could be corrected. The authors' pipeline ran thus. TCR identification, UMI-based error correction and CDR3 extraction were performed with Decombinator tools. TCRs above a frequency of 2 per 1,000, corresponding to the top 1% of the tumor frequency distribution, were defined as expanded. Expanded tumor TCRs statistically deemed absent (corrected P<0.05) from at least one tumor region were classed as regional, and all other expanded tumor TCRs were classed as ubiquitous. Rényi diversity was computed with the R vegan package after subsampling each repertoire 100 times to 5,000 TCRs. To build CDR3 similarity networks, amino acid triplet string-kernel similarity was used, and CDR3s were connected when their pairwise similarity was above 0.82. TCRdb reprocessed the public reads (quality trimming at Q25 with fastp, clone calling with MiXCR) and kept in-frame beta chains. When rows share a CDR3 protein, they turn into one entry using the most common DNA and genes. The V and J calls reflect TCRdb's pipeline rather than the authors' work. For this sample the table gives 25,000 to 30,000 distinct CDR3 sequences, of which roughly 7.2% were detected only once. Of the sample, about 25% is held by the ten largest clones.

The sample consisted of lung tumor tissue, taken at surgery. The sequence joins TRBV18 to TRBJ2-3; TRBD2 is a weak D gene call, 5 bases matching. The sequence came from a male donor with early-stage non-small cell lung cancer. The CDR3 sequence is CASSTREWSTDTQYF. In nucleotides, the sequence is TGTGCCAGCTCTACGAGGGAGTGGAGCACAGATACGCAGTATTTT.